These 10 T cell receptor beta chains were all obtained from the same sample, sequenced in a study of T cell clones after liver transplantation (dated by TCRdb to the late 2010s). The method was the immunoSEQ multiplex PCR assay. As stored in TCRdb, this immuneACCESS dataset retains in-frame rearrangements with V and J assigned. A fraction of the clones does not appear; measured against another copy, unresolved V genes explain less than half of the discrepancy, and the remainder lacks a known reason. This sample holds roughly 73,000 clones; about 80% were observed only once. Clones ranked in the top ten supply over 0.45% of the sample. The time point label here, explained by the study, means: pre-transplant. The sequencing here drew on CD4+ T cells from blood, taken before liver transplant. The source is a human donor who received a liver transplant.

The DNA for the CDR3 is TGTGCCAGCAGCTTGACGGGAGGCGCAGATACGCAGTATTTT. Amino acid sequence: CASSLTGGADTQYF. V usage is TRBV5-5 and J usage is TRBJ2-3; 7 bases line up with TRBD2. After removal of 1 base from V and 4 bases from J, the junction contained 3 bases not matched to a gene. Germline CDR1 reads SGHKS; CDR2 reads YYEKEE (reference sequence). The CDR3 runs 14 residues. The full variable domain, rest sourced from reference TRBV5-5 and TRBJ2-3, is DAGVTQSPTHLIKTRGQQVTLRCSPISGHKSVSWYQQVLGQGPQFIFQYYEKEERGRGNFPDRFSARQFPNYSSELNVNALLLGDSALYLCASSLTGGADTQYFGPGTRLTVL.

In its sample, this clone was seen a few times. This chain uses TRBV27 with TRBJ2-2, with D maybe TRBD2 (6 bases). This CDR3 has 14 residues. Trimming took off 6 bases at V and 1 base at J, with 9 bases between the two ends. From germline, CDR1 is MNHEY and CDR2 SMNVEV (reference sequence). CDR3 loop: CASRREMNTGELFF. The CDR3 coding sequence is TGTGCCAGCAGGCGGGAAATGAACACCGGGGAGCTGTTTTTT.

The J gene is TRBJ1-1, the V gene TRBV6-5; possible D gene TRBD1, 6 bases. The CDR3 loop spans 15 amino acids. V gave up 4 bases and J gave up 6 bases, with 18 bases separating them. Germline CDR1 is MNHEY and CDR2 is SVGAGI. The CDR3 DNA reads as TGTGCCAGCAGTTCAAACCGGGGGGCGGACGCTGAAGCTTTCTTT. It encodes CASSSNRGADAEAFF.

By sample fraction, this clone is medium-sized. V and J are TRBV27 and TRBJ1-2, with 7 bases identical to TRBD1. V was clipped by 4 bases and J by 8 bases; unmatched bases: 10. Germline CDR1 MNHEY, CDR2 SMNVEV (reference sequence). This CDR3 has 14 residues. CDR3 sequence (DNA): TGTGCCAGCAGTTCACCTTTGACAGGGCAAGGCTACACCTTC. Its protein product is CASSSPLTGQGYTF.

In DNA form, the CDR3 reads TGTGCCAGCAGAGGATCTACGGCTGAGCAGTTCTTC. Its protein is CASRGSTAEQFF. The chain carries TRBV9 and TRBJ2-1; D is unresolved. The CDR3 spans 12 residues. Trimming stripped 5 bases from V and 9 bases from J, with 12 bases between. In germline, CDR1 is SGDLS, CDR2 YYNGEE.

The CDR3 coding sequence is TGCGCCAGCAGCTTGAACTTAGGGAACGGGGAGACCCAGTACTTC. It translates to CASSLNLGNGETQYF. The genes are TRBV5-1 and TRBJ2-5; D is undetermined. The germline CDR1 and CDR2 sequences are SGHRS and YFSETQ. Trimming cost V 1 base and J 5 bases, with 15 bases left between them. The CDR3 length is 15 residues.

This sequence joins TRBV18 and TRBJ2-7, with D possibly being TRBD1 (6 bases). The CDR3 is 13 amino acids. The V end was cut by 3 bases, the J end by 2 bases, with 8 bases between. CDR1 KGHSH and CDR2 LQKENI come from the germline V gene. This CDR3 reads CASSPGTTYEQYF. CDR3 sequence (DNA): TGTGCCAGCTCACCCGGGACAACCTACGAGCAGTACTTC.

V gene TRBV19 combines with J gene TRBJ1-5, with 9 bases aligning to TRBD1. Germline CDR1 reads LNHDA; CDR2 reads SQIVND (reference sequence). This CDR3 is 15 amino acids long. J gave up 9 bases and V 5 bases, and 11 bases lay outside the gene matches. The CDR3 region has the DNA TGTGCCAGTAGTGTCGACAGGGGGGTTTTGGTGCCCCAGCATTTT. It is translated as CASSVDRGVLVPQHF.

This rearrangement joins TRBV29-1 to TRBJ2-7; TRBD1 agrees at 10 bases. Germline loops: CDR1 SQVTM, CDR2 ANQGSEA. V shed 1 base and J 7 bases; nucleotides not matched to a gene: 4. The CDR3 runs 13 residues. The CDR3 nucleotides read TGCAGCGTTGAAGGGGACAGGGGAGGGGAGCAGTACTTC. This codes for CSVEGDRGGEQYF.

The genes are TRBV18 and TRBJ1-4, with no clear D. The CDR3 runs to 14 residues. Germline CDR1 reads KGHSH; CDR2 reads LQKENI. V shed 3 bases and J shed 3 bases, with 8 bases lying between them. This chain's CDR3 is CASSPREANEKLFF. The DNA for the CDR3 is TGTGCCAGCTCACCCCGGGAAGCTAATGAAAAACTGTTTTTT.